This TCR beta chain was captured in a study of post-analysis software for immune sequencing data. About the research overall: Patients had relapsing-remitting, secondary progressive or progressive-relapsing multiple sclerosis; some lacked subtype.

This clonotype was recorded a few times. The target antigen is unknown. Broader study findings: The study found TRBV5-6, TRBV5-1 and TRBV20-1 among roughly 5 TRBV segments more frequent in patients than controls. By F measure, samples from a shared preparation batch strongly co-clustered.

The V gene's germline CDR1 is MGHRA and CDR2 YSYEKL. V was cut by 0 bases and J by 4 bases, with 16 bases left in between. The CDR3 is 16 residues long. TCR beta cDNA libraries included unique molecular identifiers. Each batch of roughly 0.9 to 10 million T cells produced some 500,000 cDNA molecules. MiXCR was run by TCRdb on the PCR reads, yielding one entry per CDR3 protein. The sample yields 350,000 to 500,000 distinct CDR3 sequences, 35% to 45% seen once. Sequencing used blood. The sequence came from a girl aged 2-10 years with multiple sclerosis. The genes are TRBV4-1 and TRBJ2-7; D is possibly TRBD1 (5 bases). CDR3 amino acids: CASSQDARGQRYEQYF. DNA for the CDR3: TGCGCCAGCAGCCAAGATGCAAGGGGCCAACGGTACGAGCAGTACTTC.